This T cell receptor (beta chain) was documented in a study of cytomegalovirus exposure and HLA in healthy donors. Study conclusions and caveats: Several of the most significant clusters appeared, in a later analysis, to be linked to common viral pathogens. Associated with HLA alleles at 0.05 false discovery rate in a later analysis were around 17,000 TCR beta sequences.

V dropped 0 bases and J dropped 11; count of bases not matched to a gene: 3. This CDR3 is built from 13 residues. Per the germline V gene, CDR1 is WSHSY and CDR2 is SAAADI. A word on this clone: Its target is unknown.

PCR involved 60 Vbeta and 13 Jbeta primers. TCRdb's table, derived via immunoSEQ multiplex PCR, lists solely in-frame clones and lacks some. The data show over 150,000 clones, approximately 81% seen once. This sequence was found in a man between 18 and 35 years old in good health and CMV-seronegative. Sequencing was carried out using PBMCs. The chain is built from TRBV10-2 and TRBJ1-5; 8 nucleotides agree with TRBD1. CDR3 nucleotides: TGCGCCAGCAGTGAGTCGGACAGGGCGGCCCAGCATTTT. It encodes CASSESDRAAQHF.